This T cell receptor beta chain was identified in a study of CD8+ T cells in alopecia areata (dated by TCRdb to 2016 to 2018). At the level of the whole study: Treated patients were enrolled in an open-label pilot trial of oral tofacitinib at 5 to 10 mg twice daily for moderate-to-severe alopecia areata. Patients stayed on tofacitinib for 6 to 18 months and then had 6 months of follow-up off drug so that delayed response and recurrence could be assessed. The RNA source kit depended on sample type: the PAXgene miRNA kit for fixed scalp, the miRNeasy kit for PBMCs, and the RNeasy kit for mouse skin. Scalp clonality was compared across normal scalp (n=4), patchy alopecia areata scalp (n=8), and alopecia totalis/universalis scalp (n=8). The study used high-throughput TCRbeta sequencing to examine T cell clonal expansion in alopecia areata, in both the C3H/HeJ mouse model and human patients. immunoSEQ multiplex PCR using 35 Vbeta forward primers and 13 Jbeta reverse primers was used to amplify TCRbeta CDR3 regions. Biopsies were taken from tofacitinib-treated patients at baseline and again at 4 and 24 weeks into treatment, and several of those patients also had a later scalp biopsy. Disease severity in treated patients was measured with the SALT score, which quantifies the percentage of affected scalp surface area. In humans, TCRbeta sequencing was performed on scalp tissue and on sorted CD4+ and CD8+ peripheral blood T cells from healthy controls and from patients with patchy or totalis/universalis alopecia areata.

Receptors were amplified or captured by the immunoSEQ multiplex PCR assay. RNA was extracted from all samples and reverse transcribed into cDNA as template for TCR sequencing. First-strand cDNA was synthesized with SuperScript III using a 2:1 mix of oligo-dT and random hexamers. A synthetic immune receptor repertoire was used to measure amplification bias, and any remaining bias was corrected computationally. Turning to the authors' computational methods: Raw reads were preprocessed to remove errors, and CDR3 was defined by IMGT conventions from the conserved cysteine to phenylalanine. Clonality was computed as 1 minus the Shannon entropy, with the entropy normalized by log2 of the number of productive unique TCRs. Scalp TCRbeta sequences were cross-referenced with sorted blood CD4 and CD8 repertoires so that the CD4 or CD8 identity of scalp clones could be inferred. Imported from immuneACCESS, the table was reduced by TCRdb to in-frame sequences with V and J called. These copies leave out some clones; in studies compared against another copy, an unresolved V gene accounts for under half, and the cause of the remainder is not known. From that table come the V and J calls and clone size; the DNA was used to work out D and trimming. For this sample the table gives 200,000 to 250,000 clones, of which under 75% were detected only once. Jointly, the top ten make up about 1.6% of the sample.

A word on this clone: The antigen this receptor binds is unknown. Base qualities were left out, and no much larger clone turns up one base away.

The CDR3 runs 13 amino acids, cysteine and phenylalanine included. Just the 39-base CDR3 DNA is kept, in frame starting at base 1. The junction shows trimming of 4 bases on V and 13 bases on J, and the gene matches do not reach 13 bases of it. The germline V gene sets CDR1 to SGHRS and CDR2 to YFSETQ. Results and caveats for the whole study, not just this receptor: Compared with normal scalp, lesional scalp, particularly in alopecia totalis/universalis, had higher clonality and more expanded CD8+ clones, which suggests antigenic drive. Tofacitinib significantly lowered scalp clonality and the number of expanded CD8+ clones among the top 100 scalp clones. Scalp TCR repertoire analysis is complicated because resident alphabeta T cells in normal human skin are also sequenced, whereas mouse skin is dominated by gammadelta T cells. Many expanded lesional clones persisted in scalp and blood during tofacitinib treatment, which may partly explain relapse after stopping treatment. Because the treated cohort was small and had just a single nonresponder, larger studies are needed to establish links between baseline CD8+ expansion and response. TCR sequences shared between patients were less clear than in mice, possibly partly because of HLA diversity in the patient population.

Read against the paper, the sample's time point label means: less than five weeks on oral tofacitinib. In the paper's terms, the treatment or condition label means: oral pan-JAK inhibitor, 5-10 mg twice daily. From alopecia areata patients, peripheral blood was collected along with lesional scalp punch biopsies. PBMCs were isolated by density centrifugation and stained for CD3, CD4 and CD8, after which CD4+ and CD8+ T cells were sorted on a FACSAria. The sequence was obtained from a human donor with alopecia areata. Recombination linked TRBV5-1 to TRBJ1-2; 7 bases in the middle match TRBD1. This sample comprised CD4+ T cells sorted from blood, obtained at week 4, from a patient treated with tofacitinib. The CDR3 corresponds to CASSLDPGTATTF. The DNA sequence follows: TGCGCCAGCAGCCTGGATCCGGGGACAGCCACCACCTTC.